This T cell receptor (beta chain) emerged from a study of cytomegalovirus exposure and HLA in healthy donors. Study-level results: One later analysis reportedly identified an Asian-associated ancestry cluster that showed fewer N-insertions than the roughly 640-donor mean. One variant, a missense change in DCLRE1C, was linked in a later analysis to TCR beta V- and J-gene trimming. Among the sequence variants, a highly shared cluster was likely an artifact of sequencing.

With 60 Vbeta and 13 Jbeta primers, the PCR was carried out. The assay was immunoSEQ multiplex PCR, and TCRdb's table has in-frame clones only and misses some. The sample includes around 200,000 clones, 60% to 80% of them seen just once. Germline V gives CDR1 SGHVS, CDR2 FQNEAQ. The CDR3 length is 16 residues. V lost 3 bases and J lost 4; bases outside the gene matches: 1. A remark on this clone: Antigen specificity is unknown.

The sequenced material came from PBMCs. The chain has TRBV7-8 and TRBJ2-1; 15 bases are a match to TRBD2. The clonotype originates from a man in his forties in good health and CMV-seronegative. For the CDR3, the DNA is TGTGCCAGCAGCTTCGGACTAGCGGGAGGGTACAATGAGCAGTTCTTC. This translates into CASSFGLAGGYNEQFF.